These 29 T cell receptor beta chains were sequenced from one sample in a study of blood T cell repertoires in COVID-19. Using immunoSEQ multiplex PCR, the repertoire was profiled, and TCRdb retains in-frame clones only, with some absent. The sample contains under 300,000 clones, roughly 84% of which appear only once. Sequenced material: peripheral blood. These receptors came from a woman aged 40 to 50 with active or convalescent COVID-19.

The V and J genes are TRBV29-1 and TRBJ2-1; D possibly corresponds to TRBD1 (6 bases). Germline CDR1 SQVTM, CDR2 ANQGSEA. V dropped 6 bases and J dropped 0 bases, with 12 bases sitting between them. The CDR3 has 14 residues. The CDR3 reads CSVTDSSSYNEQFF. The CDR3 DNA follows: TGCAGCGTCACGGACAGTTCCTCCTACAATGAGCAGTTCTTC.

The chain recombines TRBV11-2 with TRBJ1-3, with a weak D call TRBD1 (6 bases). This CDR3 region has 13 residues. Looked up from germline, CDR1 is SGHAT and CDR2 is FQNNGV. Trimming left V 5 bases short and J 7 bases short, with 12 bases between. In DNA, the CDR3 is TGTGCCAGCAGCGCTAACAGGGTTAACACCATATATTTT. It specifies CASSANRVNTIYF.

This chain links TRBV11-2 with TRBJ1-3; 8 bases line up with TRBD1. V was pared by 5 bases and J by 11 bases, with 5 bases of the junction left unmatched. The CDR3 is 12 residues long. The germline gives CDR1 SGHAT, CDR2 FQNNGV. DNA for the CDR3: TGTGCCAGCAGCCAGGACAGGGACTCCATATATTTT. Its translation: CASSQDRDSIYF.

The chain's CDR3 is CASSQPPTGGRNEKLFF. DNA of the CDR3: TGTGCCAGCAGCCAACCCCCCACAGGGGGCAGGAATGAAAAACTGTTTTTT. The chain links TRBV5-4 to TRBJ1-4, with 9 bases aligning to TRBD1. Germline V gives CDR1 SGHNT, CDR2 YYREEE (reference sequence). Trimming removed 4 bases from V and 5 bases from J; junction bases left unmatched: 12. This CDR3 is 17 amino acids long.

CDR3 DNA sequence: TGTGCCAGCACCTCAGGGCCCAATCAGCCCCAGCATTTT. It translates to CASTSGPNQPQHF. The J gene is TRBJ1-5, the V gene TRBV6-6; perhaps TRBD1 as D (5 bases). The germline V gene has CDR1 MNHNY and CDR2 SVGAGI (reference sequence). This CDR3 is built from 13 residues. V lost 7 bases, J lost 3 bases, and 10 bases lay in between.

The chain has TRBV29-1 and TRBJ1-2; D gene ambiguous. Germline V gene lookup returns CDR1 SQVTM and CDR2 ANQGSEA. V was pared by 5 bases and J by 4 bases, with 8 bases between. The CDR3 has 11 residues. For the CDR3, the DNA is TGCAGCGTTTCGTCTAGCTATGGCTACACCTTC. It yields the protein CSVSSSYGYTF. The full variable domain, in which reference TRBV29-1 and TRBJ1-2 provide the parts outside the CDR3, is SAVISQKPSRDICQRGTSLTIQCQVDSQVTMMFWYRQQPGQSLTLIATANQGSEATYESGFVIDKFPISRPNLTFSTLTVSNMSPEDSSIYLCSVSSSYGYTFGSGTRLTVV.

V usage is TRBV7-3 and J usage is TRBJ1-3; 11 bases fit TRBD1. Germline lookup yields CDR1 SGHTA and CDR2 FQGTGA. The CDR3 is 15 amino acids. J was trimmed by 3 bases and V by 4 bases; bases with no gene match: 2. In DNA, the CDR3 is TGTGCCAGCAGCTGGACAGGGGGCTATGGAAACACCATATATTTT. It yields the protein CASSWTGGYGNTIYF.

This clone has only a few counts. The gene calls are TRBV19 and TRBJ1-1; tentatively, D is TRBD1 (6 bases). Germline-derived CDR1 and CDR2 are LNHDA and SQIVND (reference sequence). CDR3 length: 16 residues. The V and J ends lost 6 bases and 0 bases respectively, with 17 bases between them. Here the CDR3 DNA reads TGTGCCAGTAGCCCACGCACGGGACACTTGAACACTGAAGCTTTCTTT. The encoded protein is CASSPRTGHLNTEAFF. Combining the CDR3 with reference TRBV19 and TRBJ1-1 gives the whole variable domain DGGITQSPKYLFRKEGQNVTLSCEQNLNHDAMYWYRQDPGQGLRLIYYSQIVNDFQKGDIAEGYSVSREKKESFPLTVTSAQKNPTAFYLCASSPRTGHLNTEAFFGQGTRLTVV.

V and J are TRBV2 and TRBJ2-3, with D perhaps TRBD2 (6 bases). This CDR3 contains 16 residues. Trimming removed 4 bases at V and 2 bases at J, with 16 bases between. Per germline, CDR1 SNHLY and CDR2 FYNNEI. CDR3 sequence (DNA): TGTGCCAGCAGTGTTGAGGACTATTCCGACACAGATACGCAGTATTTT. This encodes CASSVEDYSDTDTQYF.

V usage is TRBV9 and J usage is TRBJ1-2, with D perhaps matching TRBD1 (5 bases). CDR1 is SGDLS and CDR2 is YYNGEE in the germline V gene. The CDR3 length is 14 residues. V was shortened by 0 bases and J by 1 base, with 7 bases between the two germline ends. The DNA of the CDR3 is TGTGCCAGCAGCGTAGGACAGTTTAACTATGGCTACACCTTC. Its protein product is CASSVGQFNYGYTF.

V gene TRBV20-1 combines with J gene TRBJ2-1, with TRBD2 matching over 7 bases. The CDR3 spans 10 residues. From germline, CDR1 is DFQATT and CDR2 SNEGSKA (reference sequence). With 5 bases clipped from V and 9 bases from J, the junction kept 1 base outside the gene matches. CDR3 region: CSAERGEQFF. Here the CDR3 DNA reads TGCAGTGCTGAGCGGGGTGAGCAGTTCTTC.

J is TRBJ2-1 and V is TRBV9, with TRBD2 matching 9 bases. The CDR3 loop spans 16 amino acids. The junction had 4 bases not matched to a gene; V was cut back by 0 bases and J by 3 bases. Germline V lookup: CDR1 SGDLS, CDR2 YYNGEE. The CDR3 sequence is CASSVAARGGYNEQFF. The DNA of the CDR3 is TGTGCCAGCAGCGTAGCAGCGCGGGGGGGCTACAATGAGCAGTTCTTC.

This chain joins TRBV20-1 and TRBJ1-2, with a possible D match to TRBD1 (5 bases). Per the germline V gene, CDR1 is DFQATT and CDR2 is SNEGSKA (reference sequence). V lost 3 bases, J lost 4 bases, and 12 bases lay in between. This CDR3 has 13 residues. The chain's CDR3 is CSASGRGVYGYTF. The CDR3, as DNA: TGCAGTGCTAGTGGTCGGGGGGTCTATGGCTACACCTTC.

This clone was seen only a few times. The chain has TRBV5-1 and TRBJ1-1; weak D call: TRBD1 (5 bases). CDR1 is SGHRS, CDR2 YFSETQ, per germline. The V and J ends lost 0 bases and 8 bases respectively, with 17 bases between them. This CDR3 is 15 amino acids long. CDR3 nucleotide sequence: TGCGCCAGCAGCTTGGGACAGCCGGGTCGCGTAGAAGCTTTCTTT. This sequence encodes CASSLGQPGRVEAFF. The variable domain in full, with the rest retrieved from reference TRBV5-1 and TRBJ1-1, is KAGVTQTPRYLIKTRGQQVTLSCSPISGHRSVSWYQQTPGQGLQFLFEYFSETQRNKGNFPGRFSGRQFSNSRSEMNVSTLELGDSALYLCASSLGQPGRVEAFFGQGTRLTVV.

This chain joins TRBV7-3 and TRBJ1-2, with 11 bases that match TRBD1. V was pared by 6 bases and J by 7 bases, with 19 bases of the junction left unmatched. The CDR3 runs to 18 residues. The germline gives CDR1 SGHTA, CDR2 FQGTGA. The CDR3 reads CASRSAPQDWTGGSGYTF. CDR3 sequence (DNA): TGTGCCAGCAGGTCAGCACCCCAAGACTGGACAGGGGGCAGTGGCTACACCTTC.

The chain recombines TRBV5-1 with TRBJ2-2; 11 bases line up with TRBD1. Germline CDR1 SGHRS, CDR2 YFSETQ. The J segment lost 7 bases and the V segment lost 6 bases, leaving 8 bases of the junction unmatched. The CDR3 spans 15 residues. Here the CDR3 reads CASKEGQGENGELFF. CDR3 nucleotide sequence: TGCGCCAGCAAAGAGGGACAGGGGGAAAACGGGGAGCTGTTTTTT.

The chain uses TRBV15 and TRBJ1-2; TRBD1 aligns across 11 bases. The CDR3 consists of 15 residues. Germline CDR1 reads LNHNV; CDR2 reads YYDKDF (reference sequence). V was clipped by 5 bases and J by 8 bases; unmatched bases: 10. CDR3 DNA sequence: TGTGCCACCAGCCCATGGACAGGGGGCGTCGGGGGCTACACCTTC. As protein: CATSPWTGGVGGYTF.

The rearrangement joins TRBV2 to TRBJ2-1, with 11 bases matching TRBD2. Germline V lookup: CDR1 SNHLY, CDR2 FYNNEI. V dropped 4 bases and J dropped 4; count of bases not matched to a gene: 6. This CDR3 has 16 residues. The CDR3 region has the DNA TGTGCCAGCAGTGCCCAATTAGCGGGGGGGTACAATGAGCAGTTCTTC. It translates to CASSAQLAGGYNEQFF.

This clone came up once. The V gene is TRBV9, the J gene TRBJ2-1; TRBD2 matches at 7 bases. V dropped 4 bases and J dropped 6; count of bases not matched to a gene: 13. The length of the CDR3 is 16 residues. In germline, CDR1 is SGDLS, CDR2 YYNGEE. The CDR3 region is CASSSLWGGLFNEQFF. The CDR3, as DNA: TGTGCCAGCAGCTCTTTATGGGGGGGACTATTCAATGAGCAGTTCTTC.

V usage is TRBV27 and J usage is TRBJ2-7, with 10 nucleotides matching TRBD1. This CDR3 spans 14 amino acids. V was pared by 6 bases and J by 2 bases, with 4 bases of the junction left unmatched. Germline CDR1 MNHEY, CDR2 SMNVEV (reference sequence). CDR3 nucleotides: TGTGCCAGCAGGCTGACAGGGGGCACCTACGAGCAGTACTTC. Its translation is CASRLTGGTYEQYF.

CDR3 nucleotides: TGTGCCATCAGGGGGGGACAGAACTATGGCTACACCTTC. It specifies CAIRGGQNYGYTF. This chain joins TRBV10-3 and TRBJ1-2; the match to TRBD1 covers 7 bases. Per germline, CDR1 ENHRY and CDR2 SYGVKD. V lost 6 bases, J lost 2 bases, and 3 bases stayed unmatched. The CDR3 runs to 13 residues.

The chain joins TRBV7-9 to TRBJ2-1, with 12 bases matching TRBD1. The CDR3 has 15 amino acids. Germline CDR1 and CDR2: SEHNR and FQNEAQ (reference sequence). V shed 8 bases, J shed 8 bases, and the junction held 10 bases outside the gene matches. This CDR3 reads CASASPGTGGYEQFF. In DNA form, the CDR3 reads TGTGCCAGCGCAAGCCCCGGGACAGGGGGCTATGAGCAGTTCTTC.

This clone turned up a few times. The rearrangement links TRBV6-5 to TRBJ1-3; D unresolved. The germline CDR1 and CDR2 sequences are MNHEY and SVGAGI. This CDR3 has 13 amino acids. Trimming took 5 bases from V and 5 from J, leaving 10 bases between them. CDR3 in DNA: TGTGCCAGCAGTCTTGGAGGAAGAAACACCATATATTTT. This encodes CASSLGGRNTIYF.

This clone was counted between two and nine times. This chain uses TRBV18 with TRBJ1-4; D possibly corresponds to TRBD1 (5 bases). V was cut by 3 bases and J by 0 bases, with 17 bases left in between. This CDR3 has 18 amino acids. CDR1 and CDR2 (germline): KGHSH, LQKENI. The CDR3 DNA reads TGTGCCAGCTCACCCATGGACATTACTCCTGCAACTAATGAAAAACTGTTTTTT. This codes for CASSPMDITPATNEKLFF.

The rearrangement uses TRBV5-4 and TRBJ2-1, with 10 bases identical to TRBD1. Germline CDR1 and CDR2: SGHNT and YYREEE (reference sequence). The CDR3 loop spans 16 amino acids. J lost 6 bases, V lost 2 bases, and 8 bases had no gene match. Written as DNA, the CDR3 is TGTGCCAGCAGCTTTAGCGGGACAGGGGTTTTCAATGAGCAGTTCTTC. This gives the protein CASSFSGTGVFNEQFF.

This clone was seen only a few times. The rearrangement uses TRBV27 and TRBJ2-7; 7 bases map to TRBD1. The CDR3 has 15 amino acids. The germline V gene has CDR1 MNHEY and CDR2 SMNVEV (reference sequence). V shed 1 base and J 2 bases; nucleotides not matched to a gene: 5. CDR3 loop: CASSLLPGGTYEQYV. The CDR3 nucleotides read TGTGCCAGCAGTTTATTGCCAGGGGGAACCTACGAGCAGTACGTC.

The J gene is TRBJ2-5, the V gene TRBV12-3 or TRBV12-4, with 10 bases matching TRBD1. This CDR3 is 12 amino acids long. After removal of 6 bases from V and 8 bases from J, the junction contained 3 bases not matched to a gene. In nucleotides, the CDR3 is TGTGCCAGCAGCCGGGACAGGGGAACCCAGTACTTC. It is translated as CASSRDRGTQYF.

This clone appeared once. The chain links TRBV7-9 to TRBJ1-2, with 7 bases matching TRBD1. The ends lost 2 bases at V and 8 bases at J; junction bases unmatched: 8. Germline CDR1 SEHNR, CDR2 FQNEAQ (reference sequence). The CDR3 runs to 14 residues. The CDR3 DNA reads as TGTGCCAGCAGCTTACCCACAGGGGTTGGCGGCTACACCTTC. Amino acid sequence: CASSLPTGVGGYTF.

The rearrangement links TRBV5-6 to TRBJ1-1; 7 nucleotides align to TRBD1. The CDR3 loop spans 14 amino acids. V shed 4 bases and J 2 bases; nucleotides not matched to a gene: 5. Germline CDR1 and CDR2: SGHDT and YYEEEE. The CDR3 coding sequence is TGTGCCAGCAGCCAGGGGACAGTTAACACTGAAGCTTTCTTT. Its protein product is CASSQGTVNTEAFF.